Each of the 21 T cell receptor beta chains below was sequenced from the same sample in a study of tumor and adjacent non-tumor tissue in lung cancer (dated by TCRdb to 2016 to 2019). RNA was extracted from bulk unsorted tissue and checked for quality with a NanoDrop ND-1000 and an Agilent 2100. Library generation was performed with multiplex PCR. Data came from an Illumina HiSeq 2500. TCRbeta libraries were constructed through three rounds of nested PCR with primers (Table S4) according to protocols adapted from ARM-PCR. TCRdb's own reprocessing of the public reads used fastp at Q25 and MiXCR and kept productive beta chains. Under each unique CDR3 protein, matching rows form one entry showing the most common genes and DNA. The sample table records some 120,000 distinct CDR3 sequences; about 66% of these occur just once. The top ten constitute around 13% of the sample. The sample comprised lung tumor tissue. The receptors were gathered from a man aged 25 to 40 with non-small cell lung cancer.

On this clonotype: This may arise from a read error, as a much more abundant clone is one base away. V usage is TRBV6-2 or TRBV6-3 and J usage is TRBJ1-1, with D uncertain. Per the germline V gene, CDR1 is MNHEY and CDR2 is SVGEGT. This CDR3 is 16 amino acids long. CDR3 nucleotide sequence: TGTGCCAACAGTTTCTCGGTAGTCCAACCTAACCCTGAAGCTTTCTTT. Translation gives CANSFSVVQPNPEAFF.

This clonotype was counted ten times or more. The V and J genes are TRBV11-1 and TRBJ2-5; D possibly matches TRBD1 or TRBD2 (5 bases each). V was pared by 8 bases and J by 5 bases, with 15 bases between. This CDR3 contains 13 residues. Germline loops: CDR1 SGHAT, CDR2 FQDESV (reference sequence). This CDR3 reads CASATGKGETQYF. DNA of the CDR3: TGTGCCAGCGCAACGGGGAAGGGGGAGACCCAGTACTTC.

With respect to this clonotype: An end of the junction differs from the germline gene, which may be a read error. J is TRBJ2-7 and V is TRBV4-1; perhaps TRBD1 as D (6 bases). Germline V lookup: CDR1 MGHRA, CDR2 YSYEKL. CDR3 length equals 16 residues. The CDR3 reads CASNQDETGRTYEQYF. The CDR3 nucleotides are TGCGCCAGCAACCAAGACGAGACAGGACGGACCTACGAGCAGTATTTC.

At least ten counts were recorded for this clonotype. Germline and junction disagree at one end, which may indicate a read error. This chain links TRBV10-2 with TRBJ2-5; 10 bases agree with TRBD2. Germline V gene sequence: CDR1 WSHSY, CDR2 SAAADI. The CDR3 runs to 12 residues. As DNA, the CDR3 is TGCGCCAGTCTACTTAGCGGGAGGCAAGTCTATTTC. This gives the protein CASLLSGRQVYF.

The rearrangement joins TRBV5-6 to TRBJ1-1, with D possibly TRBD1 on 5 matching bases. Germline V gene sequence: CDR1 SGHDT, CDR2 YYEEEE. This CDR3 has 14 residues. Between the trimmed V and J ends, which lost 2 bases and 2 bases, there was a span of 10 bases. CDR3 bases: TGTGCCAGCAGCTTCAGGGTTACCAACACTGAAGCTTTCTTT. This translates into CASSFRVTNTEAFF.

A remark on this clonotype: The junction departs from germline at one end; a sequencing error may be responsible. This sequence joins TRBV6-5 and TRBJ1-1; D call uncertain. This CDR3 is 13 amino acids long. Per the germline V gene, CDR1 is MNHEY and CDR2 is SVGAGI. CDR3 DNA sequence: TGTGCCAGCAGCTACCGTGAGAACTCTGAAGCTTTGTTT. Protein sequence: CASSYRENSEALF.

This clonotype was detected only a few times. The junction shows a germline mismatch at one end, possibly a read error. The V call is TRBV20-1, the J call TRBJ2-3, with 11 bases identical to TRBD2. The CDR3 has 15 residues. Per germline, CDR1 DFQATT and CDR2 SNEGSKA (reference sequence). The DNA of the CDR3 is TGCAGTGCTTCCGGGACTAGCGGTTACACAGAAACGCAGTATTTT. It encodes CSASGTSGYTETQYF.

This clonotype was picked up many times. The chain recombines TRBV5-4 with TRBJ1-2; perhaps TRBD1 as D (5 bases). Germline V CDR1 and CDR2: SGHNT, YYREEE (reference sequence). The CDR3 has 14 residues. Between the trimmed V and J ends, which lost 0 bases and 8 bases, there was a span of 14 bases. Here the CDR3 DNA reads TGTGCCAGCAGCTTGGTAGGGCAGGGCCGGGGCTACACCTTC. It specifies CASSLVGQGRGYTF.

In regard to this clonotype: At one of its ends the junction is not consistent with the germline gene, which may arise from a read error. The V call is TRBV4-1, the J call TRBJ2-5; D is possibly TRBD2 (5 bases). The CDR3 extends over 15 amino acids. Germline assignment: CDR1 MGHRA and CDR2 YSYEKL. CDR3 residues: CAGSQAPRREETQCF. Here the CDR3 DNA reads TGTGCCGGCAGCCAAGCCCCCCGTCGGGAAGAGACCCAGTGCTTC.

The chain is built from TRBV11-2 and TRBJ2-5; possibly TRBD1 or TRBD2 for D (5 bases each). The germline gives CDR1 SGHAT, CDR2 FQNNGV. The CDR3 consists of 16 residues. V was pared by 0 bases and J by 8 bases, with 19 bases between. The CDR3, as DNA: TGTGCCAGCAGCTTAGAAGCAGGGACCCCAGAGGACACCCAGTACTTC. This sequence encodes CASSLEAGTPEDTQYF.

The gene calls are TRBV6-5 and TRBJ2-7; D is unresolved. Trimming took 2 bases from V and 12 from J, leaving 26 bases between them. CDR1 and CDR2 from the germline V gene are MNHEY and SVGAGI. The CDR3 runs to 16 residues. The CDR3 protein is CASSYVSSLSSYELYF. The CDR3, as DNA: TGTGCCAGCAGTTACGTCAGTAGCTTGAGCTCATACGAACTGTACTTC.

Note on this clonotype: A much larger clone lies a single base off, so this may be a read error. The chain carries TRBV20-1 and TRBJ1-6; 7 bases are a match to TRBD1. The CDR3 consists of 13 residues. Germline-derived CDR1 and CDR2 are DFQATT and SNEGSKA (reference sequence). Trimming cost V 6 bases and J 8 bases; bases outside gene matches: 7. CDR3 nucleotides: TGCAGTGCCACGACAGGGTCAGATTCACCCCTCCACTTT. Protein sequence: CSATTGSDSPLHF.

Remarks on this clonotype: A single base separates this from a much larger clone, so it may be a read error. The chain combines TRBV29-1 with TRBJ2-5, with TRBD1 matching 9 bases. This CDR3 is built from 15 residues. Trimming removed 5 bases from V and 5 bases from J; junction bases left unmatched: 12. Looked up from germline, CDR1 is SQVTM and CDR2 is ANQGSEA. CDR3 loop: CSVQTGTGSYETQYF. CDR3 nucleotides: TGCAGCGTTCAGACCGGGACAGGGAGCTACGAGACCCAGTACTTC. Full variable domain (missing parts from reference TRBV29-1 and TRBJ2-5): SAVISQKPSRDICQRGTSLTIQCQVDSQVTMMFWYRQQPGQSLTLIATANQGSEATYESGFVIDKFPISRPNLTFSTLTVSNMSPEDSSIYLCSVQTGTGSYETQYFGPGTRLLVL.

This clonotype was detected only a few times. One end of the junction does not line up with germline, which may come from a read error. The J gene is TRBJ2-7, the V gene TRBV4-1; 9 bases agree with TRBD2. This CDR3 has 17 amino acids. From germline, CDR1 is MGHRA and CDR2 YSYEKL. CDR3 sequence (DNA): TGCGCCAACAGCCAAGATCTGGCGGGAGGGCCCCATTACGAGCAGTACTTC. Encoded protein: CANSQDLAGGPHYEQYF.

Remarks on this clonotype: The junction differs from germline at one of its ends, possibly a read error. The chain has TRBV29-1 and TRBJ1-2; D is ambiguous. In germline, CDR1 is SQVTM, CDR2 ANQGSEA. The CDR3 extends over 14 amino acids. CDR3 coding DNA: TGCAACGTTGAGGGAGACATAGGCGGTGAAGGCTACACCTTC. This gives the protein CNVEGDIGGEGYTF.

Points on this clonotype: Germline and junction disagree at one end, which may indicate a read error. The chain combines TRBV14 with TRBJ2-1, with TRBD2 matching over 8 bases. Germline CDR1 and CDR2: SGHDN and FVKESK. The CDR3 totals 14 residues. CDR3 nucleotide sequence: TGTGCCAACAGCCAAGATCTCAACGGGAGGGTTCAGTTCTTC. Its translation: CANSQDLNGRVQFF.

In this sample, this clonotype turned up once. One end of the junction does not line up with germline, which may come from a read error. The V call is TRBV29-1, the J call TRBJ2-3; either TRBD1 or TRBD2 may supply D (5 bases each). Looked up from germline, CDR1 is SQVTM and CDR2 is ANQGSEA. The CDR3 is 13 residues long. The DNA for the CDR3 is TGCAGCGTGGGCCGGATAGGGACGGATACGCAATATTTT. Its translation: CSVGRIGTDTQYF.

The chain combines TRBV11-2 with TRBJ2-1; no definite D call. CDR1 and CDR2 (germline): SGHAT, FQNNGV. The length of the CDR3 is 15 residues. V gave up 8 bases and J gave up 0 bases, with 14 bases separating them. CDR3 nucleotides: TGTGCCAGCGAACCCTCACGTAGCTCCTACAATGAGCAGTTCTTC. Its translation is CASEPSRSSYNEQFF. Using reference TRBV11-2 and TRBJ2-1 for the parts outside the CDR3, the full variable domain is EAGVAQSPRYKIIEKRQSVAFWCNPISGHATLYWYQQILGQGPKLLIQFQNNGVVDDSQLPKDRFSAERLKGVDSTLKIQPAKLEDSAVYLCASEPSRSSYNEQFFGPGTRLTVL.

The chain recombines TRBV7-9 with TRBJ2-3; D ambiguous. Germline V lookup: CDR1 SEHNR, CDR2 FQNEAQ (reference sequence). The V gene lost 7 bases and the J gene lost 2 bases, with 7 bases spanning the gap. This CDR3 has 12 residues. The CDR3 is CASNPATDTQYF. For the CDR3, the DNA is TGTGCCAGCAACCCGGCCACAGATACGCAGTATTTT.

As to this clonotype: An end of the junction does not agree with germline; a read error may underlie this. The chain has TRBV5-1 and TRBJ2-1; no clear D gene. The CDR3 is 13 amino acids. Germline V gene data show CDR1 as SGHRS and CDR2 as YFSETQ. The CDR3 loop reads CASSLGGYDEQFF. CDR3 nucleotide sequence: TGCGCCAGCAGCTTGGGTGGCTACGATGAGCAGTTCTTC.

A word on this clonotype: This may stem from a read error, because a much larger clone lies one nucleotide away. The genes are TRBV5-3 and TRBJ2-1; 7 bases line up with TRBD2. TRBV5-3 is classed as an ORF, of uncertain function. V lost 0 bases to trimming and J lost 2 bases; unmatched junction nucleotides: 8. The CDR3 runs 17 residues. Here the CDR3 reads CARSLVVTSYTYNEQFF. The CDR3 DNA follows: TGTGCCAGAAGCTTGGTAGTGACTAGCTATACCTACAATGAGCAGTTCTTC.